The 29 T cell receptor beta chains below were found in one sample sequenced in a study of low-dose radiotherapy and immunotherapy resistance in tumors. TRAV- and TRBV-specific primers, spanning alpha and beta chains, primed first-strand cDNA. Over approximately 19 PCR cycles, TCRs were amplified from a constant-region primer and V-primer adapter. Using its own MiXCR run on the reads, TCRdb lists one record per CDR3 protein. The sample consists of 40,000 or so distinct CDR3 sequences, more than 20% of them appearing once. Time point defined: after trial treatment. This sample's treatment: LDRT plus nivolumab, ipilimumab, low-dose cyclophosphamide and aspirin (RACIN trial). Sequenced material: PBMCs, taken after low-dose radiotherapy plus immunotherapy. The origin of the receptors is a female donor with ovarian cancer.

This clonotype was seen repeatedly, ten times or more. The chain is built from TRBV5-1 and TRBJ2-7; D unresolved. The ends were cut back, 1 base at V and 3 bases at J, with 8 bases in the middle. The germline V gene has CDR1 SGHRS and CDR2 YFSETQ. This CDR3 comprises 13 residues. CDR3 residues: CASSLSPYYEQYF. For the CDR3, the DNA is TGCGCCAGCAGCTTGTCACCGTACTACGAGCAGTACTTC.

This clonotype was seen many times. The chain has TRBV12-3 or TRBV12-4 and TRBJ2-3, with D perhaps TRBD1 (6 bases). V shed 3 bases and J shed 0 bases, with 10 bases lying between them. The CDR3 is made up of 15 amino acids. Here the CDR3 reads CASSFRTASTDTQYF. In DNA form, the CDR3 reads TGTGCCAGCAGTTTTCGGACAGCCAGCACAGATACGCAGTATTTT.

By sample fraction, this clonotype is medium-sized. This sequence joins TRBV6-6 and TRBJ2-4; TRBD2 matches at 8 bases. The CDR3 sequence is 15 residues long. The V gene's germline CDR1 is MNHNY and CDR2 SVGAGI (reference sequence). Unmatched junction bases numbered 10, after V lost 5 bases and J lost 7 bases. CDR3 DNA: TGTGCCAGCAGTCCGTCTGACGGGAGGGTGAACATTCAGTACTTC. Its protein is CASSPSDGRVNIQYF.

In its sample, this clonotype is medium-sized (0.01 to 0.1%). The J gene is TRBJ2-7, the V gene TRBV5-4; D is undetermined. CDR1 and CDR2 (germline): SGHNT, YYREEE (reference sequence). The CDR3 has 14 residues. V was cut by 4 bases and J by 5 bases, with 16 bases left in between. CDR3 bases: TGTGCCAGCAGCCCCAAGGACCAAGCGCACGAGCAGTACTTC. Translated, it gives CASSPKDQAHEQYF.

This clonotype has a count of ten or more. This chain joins TRBV7-2 and TRBJ2-3; D uncertain. Between the trimmed V and J ends, which lost 5 bases and 7 bases, there was a span of 13 bases. The V gene's germline CDR1 is SGHTA and CDR2 FQGNSA. The CDR3 consists of 13 residues. CDR3 region: CASSTGGPNTQYF. The CDR3 nucleotides read TGTGCCAGCAGCACGGGTGGACCTAATACGCAGTATTTT.

This clonotype was observed at least ten times. The chain links TRBV19 to TRBJ1-1; tentatively, D is TRBD1 (6 bases). The CDR3 consists of 15 residues. Trimming cost V 4 bases and J 0 bases, with 12 bases left between them. Germline CDR1 LNHDA, CDR2 SQIVND (reference sequence). The CDR3 DNA sequence: TGTGCCAGTAGTACCCAGGGGAGCATGAACACTGAAGCTTTCTTT. Translation: CASSTQGSMNTEAFF. The whole variable domain, remainder taken from reference TRBV19 and TRBJ1-1, is DGGITQSPKYLFRKEGQNVTLSCEQNLNHDAMYWYRQDPGQGLRLIYYSQIVNDFQKGDIAEGYSVSREKKESFPLTVTSAQKNPTAFYLCASSTQGSMNTEAFFGQGTRLTVV.

This clonotype was counted at least ten times. The V gene is TRBV25-1, the J gene TRBJ2-7; perhaps TRBD2 as D (6 bases). V lost 1 base to trimming and J lost 0 bases, with 13 bases between them. The CDR3 runs 16 residues. CDR1 is MGHDK, CDR2 SYGVNS, per germline. As DNA, the CDR3 is TGTGCCAGCAGTGAATCGGAGGGTAGAAGCTCCTACGAGCAGTACTTC. Translating it yields CASSESEGRSSYEQYF.

This clonotype was found many times. The V and J genes are TRBV5-6 and TRBJ2-1, with D possibly being TRBD2 (5 bases). This CDR3 comprises 15 residues. CDR1 is SGHDT and CDR2 is YYEEEE in the germline V gene. Trimming left V 4 bases short and J 4 bases short, with 15 bases between. The DNA of the CDR3 is TGTGCCAGCAGCCCTCCGATACGGGGTTACAATGAGCAGTTCTTC. This gives the protein CASSPPIRGYNEQFF. The whole variable domain, filled in from reference TRBV5-6 and TRBJ2-1, reads DAGVTQSPTHLIKTRGQQVTLRCSPKSGHDTVSWYQQALGQGPQFIFQYYEEEERQRGNFPDRFSGHQFPNYSSELNVNALLLGDSALYLCASSPPIRGYNEQFFGPGTRLTVL.

This clonotype was recorded at least ten times. The chain uses TRBV27 and TRBJ2-7; D is undetermined. CDR3 length: 13 residues. V was trimmed by 5 bases and J by 2 bases, leaving 10 bases between them. CDR1 and CDR2 from the germline V gene are MNHEY and SMNVEV (reference sequence). Here the CDR3 reads CASSRYPAYEQYF. The CDR3 DNA reads TGTGCCAGCAGTCGCTACCCCGCCTACGAGCAGTACTTC.

CDR3 sequence reads: CASGPGSSGDTQYF. The CDR3 DNA reads as TGCGCCAGCGGCCCTGGCTCGTCGGGGGATACGCAGTATTTT. V gene TRBV5-1 combines with J gene TRBJ2-3; D may be TRBD2 (5 bases). Germline V lookup: CDR1 SGHRS, CDR2 YFSETQ. Trimming removed 7 bases at V and 6 bases at J, with 18 bases between. The CDR3 consists of 14 residues.

This clonotype was seen ten or more times. This chain connects TRBV4-1 to TRBJ1-6, with 9 bases lining up with TRBD1. The CDR3 is 15 amino acids. The germline V gene encodes CDR1 MGHRA and CDR2 YSYEKL. Trimming at V came to 2 bases and at J to 10 bases, leaving 6 bases not matched to a gene. The CDR3 is CASSQIQGAGSPLHF. The CDR3 bases are TGCGCCAGCAGCCAAATACAGGGGGCTGGGTCACCCCTCCACTTT.

This clonotype has at least ten counts. The rearrangement joins TRBV9 to TRBJ2-7; 10 bases line up with TRBD2. V shed 4 bases and J 9 bases; nucleotides not matched to a gene: 7. Germline V CDR1 and CDR2: SGDLS, YYNGEE. This CDR3 contains 13 residues. DNA for the CDR3: TGTGCCAGCAGCCCAGCGGGGGGGGTAGTGCAGTACTTC. This translates into CASSPAGGVVQYF.

This clonotype was counted many times. V is TRBV19 and J is TRBJ2-1, with 9 bases fitting TRBD2. Looked up from germline, CDR1 is LNHDA and CDR2 is SQIVND (reference sequence). The J segment lost 8 bases and the V segment lost 4 bases, leaving 9 bases of the junction unmatched. The CDR3 consists of 15 residues. Written as DNA, the CDR3 is TGTGCCAGTAGTAAGGTTAGCGGGGGCTGGGATGAGCAGTTCTTC. Translated: CASSKVSGGWDEQFF.

The table lists this clonotype with many counts. This chain joins TRBV18 and TRBJ2-3, with TRBD2 matching 9 bases. Germline V gene lookup returns CDR1 KGHSH and CDR2 LQKENI. Losses at the gene ends were 6 bases for V and 7 bases for J; bases not matched to a gene: 11. The CDR3 has 15 amino acids. Written as DNA, the CDR3 is TGTGCCAGCTCGCTTCCCGGGACTAGCATGTATACGCAGTATTTT. It yields the protein CASSLPGTSMYTQYF.

This clonotype was seen many times. It is unclear where the CDR3 begins or ends on the DNA, so no DNA is shown, and the CDR3 is as TCRdb lists it. The chain couples TRBV20-1 to TRBJ2-3; the table's D gene call, TRBD2, was not cross checked with the DNA. CDR1 and CDR2 (germline): DFQATT, SNEGSKA (reference sequence). With termini counted, the CDR3 has 24 amino acids. The CDR3 loop is CSARSRTSGRPAQIRSILIDTQYF.

This clonotype was observed many times. The J gene is TRBJ2-7, the V gene TRBV28; TRBD1 matches 9 bases. Trimming cost V 6 bases and J 4 bases; bases outside gene matches: 7. The CDR3 has 14 amino acids. Per germline, CDR1 MDHEN and CDR2 SYDVKM. The CDR3 region has the DNA TGTGCCAGCAGACCGCCGGGACAGGGTTACGAGCAGTACTTC. This encodes CASRPPGQGYEQYF.

Comment on this clonotype: A much bigger clone sits one base away, suggesting this may be a read error. The chain combines TRBV4-2 with TRBJ2-1; no clear D gene. The germline V gene has CDR1 LGHNA and CDR2 YNFKEQ. The CDR3 spans 13 residues. CDR3 protein: CASSPRGRNEHFF. CDR3 in DNA: TGTGCCAGCAGCCCCCGCGGCCGCAATGAGCACTTCTTC.

There are many counts of this clonotype. The chain links TRBV29-1 to TRBJ2-7, with TRBD2 identical over 7 bases. The CDR3 extends over 12 amino acids. The V gene end was trimmed by 4 bases and the J gene end by 4 bases; junction bases not matched to a gene: 4. In germline, CDR1 is SQVTM, CDR2 ANQGSEA. CDR3 bases: TGCAGCGTTGCCGGGGGAGGGTACGAGCAGTACTTC. It encodes CSVAGGGYEQYF.

This clonotype was seen ten or more times. The V and J genes are TRBV2 and TRBJ2-3, with D unclear. CDR1 and CDR2 (germline): SNHLY, FYNNEI. V was shortened by 6 bases and J by 5 bases, with 3 bases between the two germline ends. CDR3 length: 10 amino acids. The CDR3 loop reads CASRLDTQYF. The CDR3 bases are TGTGCCAGCAGATTAGATACGCAGTATTTT. Full variable domain (outside the CDR3, taken from reference TRBV2 and TRBJ2-3): EPEVTQTPSHQVTQMGQEVILRCVPISNHLYFYWYRQILGQKVEFLVSFYNNEISEKSEIFDDQFSVERPDGSNFTLKIRSTKLEDSAMYFCASRLDTQYFGPGTRLTVL.

This clonotype occurred many times. In DNA, the CDR3 is TGTGCCAGCAACCCAGCGGTAAACTCCTACAATGAGCAGTTCTTC. Translating it yields CASNPAVNSYNEQFF. The chain couples TRBV7-9 to TRBJ2-1; D is perhaps TRBD2 (5 bases). The CDR3 sequence is 15 residues long. In germline, CDR1 is SEHNR, CDR2 FQNEAQ (reference sequence). Deletions cut 7 bases from V and 0 bases from J, with 13 bases between.

This clonotype was seen many times. The CDR3 DNA reads as TGTGCCCACCGGGGCCCTGGGGCCAACGTCCTGACTTTC. Its protein is CAHRGPGANVLTF. The chain links TRBV30 to TRBJ2-6; TRBD1 or TRBD2 may be the D gene (5 bases each). V lost 8 bases to trimming and J lost 2 bases, with 10 bases between them. This CDR3 is 13 amino acids long. The germline V gene has CDR1 GTSNPN and CDR2 SVGIG (reference sequence).

This clonotype was observed many times. The chain carries TRBV11-2 and TRBJ1-3, with D perhaps TRBD1 (6 bases). This CDR3 is 17 amino acids long. Germline V CDR1 and CDR2: SGHAT, FQNNGV. Trimming removed 5 bases from V and 6 bases from J, with 23 bases in between. The DNA of the CDR3 is TGTGCCAGCAGCCCCCGTGGGGGGCCCCACGGGGAAAACACCATATATTTT. Its translation: CASSPRGGPHGENTIYF.

This sequence joins TRBV29-1 and TRBJ2-3, with D tentatively TRBD2 (6 bases). The germline V gene has CDR1 SQVTM and CDR2 ANQGSEA. CDR3 length equals 14 residues. Between the trimmed V and J ends, which lost 7 bases and 1 base, there was a span of 15 bases. The CDR3 DNA follows: TGCAGCGCCGACTTAGCGGTTGGCACAGATACGCAGTATTTT. Its translation: CSADLAVGTDTQYF.

Within the sample, this clonotype is medium-sized. The chain combines TRBV28 with TRBJ2-7; possibly TRBD1 or TRBD2 for D (5 bases each). Deletions cut 6 bases from V and 3 bases from J, with 15 bases between. The CDR3 spans 14 residues. Germline lookup yields CDR1 MDHEN and CDR2 SYDVKM. CDR3 region: CASSRSGALYEQYF. DNA for the CDR3: TGTGCCAGCAGCCGGTCCGGGGCCCTCTACGAGCAGTACTTC.

V usage is TRBV20-1 and J usage is TRBJ2-7; D is unresolved. Germline values: CDR1 DFQATT, CDR2 SNEGSKA (reference sequence). The CDR3 length is 12 residues. The ends were cut back, 5 bases at V and 0 bases at J, with 8 bases in the middle. The DNA for the CDR3 is TGCAGTGCTGTACTTACCTCCTACGAGCAGTACTTC. Translation: CSAVLTSYEQYF.

This clonotype was recorded many times. V is TRBV20-1 and J is TRBJ2-3; TRBD2 aligns across 7 bases. The CDR3 runs 15 residues. Germline loops: CDR1 DFQATT, CDR2 SNEGSKA (reference sequence). V gave up 4 bases and J gave up 4 bases; unmatched junction bases: 11. The CDR3 loop reads CSAMDGGRGADTQYF. As DNA, the CDR3 is TGCAGTGCTATGGATGGCGGGAGAGGGGCAGATACGCAGTATTTT.

This clonotype was detected ten times or more. The rearrangement uses TRBV4-1 and TRBJ2-5, with a possible D match to TRBD1 (5 bases). V was cut by 0 bases and J by 0 bases, with 23 bases left in between. CDR3 length equals 20 residues. Germline CDR1 and CDR2: MGHRA and YSYEKL. The CDR3 loop is CASSQERLRDRDWYQETQYF. CDR3 in DNA: TGCGCCAGCAGCCAAGAACGCTTACGAGACAGAGATTGGTACCAAGAGACCCAGTACTTC.

At least ten counts were recorded for this clonotype. This sequence joins TRBV18 and TRBJ2-7; maybe TRBD1 (5 bases). The V gene lost 0 bases and the J gene lost 5 bases, with 11 bases spanning the gap. CDR3 length: 14 amino acids. Germline values: CDR1 KGHSH, CDR2 LQKENI. The CDR3 spells CASSPPAGMNEQYF. The CDR3 bases are TGTGCCAGCTCACCACCGGCAGGGATGAACGAGCAGTACTTC.

The chain is built from TRBV11-2 and TRBJ2-7; the match to TRBD2 covers 10 bases. The CDR3 length is 14 residues. Trimming cost V 4 bases and J 4 bases; bases outside gene matches: 4. Germline CDR1 and CDR2: SGHAT and FQNNGV. CDR3 in amino acids: CASSSTSGLYEQYF. The DNA of the CDR3 is TGTGCCAGCAGCTCGACTAGCGGGCTTTACGAGCAGTACTTC.